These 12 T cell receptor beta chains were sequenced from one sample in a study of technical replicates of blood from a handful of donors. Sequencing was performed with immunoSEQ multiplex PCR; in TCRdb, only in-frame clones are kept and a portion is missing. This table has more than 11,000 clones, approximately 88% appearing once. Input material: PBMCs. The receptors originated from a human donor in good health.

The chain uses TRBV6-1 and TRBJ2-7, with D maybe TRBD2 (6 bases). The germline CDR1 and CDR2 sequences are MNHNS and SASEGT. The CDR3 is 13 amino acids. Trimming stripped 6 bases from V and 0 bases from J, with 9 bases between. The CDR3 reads CASREGLSYEQYF. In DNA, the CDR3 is TGTGCCAGCAGAGAGGGACTCTCCTACGAGCAGTACTTC.

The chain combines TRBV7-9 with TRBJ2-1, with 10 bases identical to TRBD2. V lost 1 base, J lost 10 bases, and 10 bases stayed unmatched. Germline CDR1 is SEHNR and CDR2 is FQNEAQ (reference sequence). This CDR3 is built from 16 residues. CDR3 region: CASSLVGPSGSREQFF. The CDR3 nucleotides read TGTGCCAGCAGCTTAGTCGGGCCTAGCGGGAGCCGGGAGCAGTTCTTC.

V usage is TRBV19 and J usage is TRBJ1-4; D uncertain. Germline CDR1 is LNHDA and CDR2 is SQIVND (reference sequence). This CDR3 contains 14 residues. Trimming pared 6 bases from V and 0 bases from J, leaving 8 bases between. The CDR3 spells CASSPGATNEKLFF. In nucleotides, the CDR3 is TGTGCCAGTAGCCCGGGTGCAACTAATGAAAAACTGTTTTTT.

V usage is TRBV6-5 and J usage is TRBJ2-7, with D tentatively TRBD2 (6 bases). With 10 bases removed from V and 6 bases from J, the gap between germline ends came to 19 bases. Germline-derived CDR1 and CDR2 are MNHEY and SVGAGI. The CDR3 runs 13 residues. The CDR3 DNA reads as TGTGCCACCAAGCGGTCGGTGGAGGGCGAGCAGTACTTC. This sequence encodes CATKRSVEGEQYF.

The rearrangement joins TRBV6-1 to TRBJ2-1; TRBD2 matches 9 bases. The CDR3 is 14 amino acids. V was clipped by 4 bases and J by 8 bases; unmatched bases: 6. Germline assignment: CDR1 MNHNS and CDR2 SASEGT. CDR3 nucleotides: TGTGCCAGCAGTGGTAGCGGGAGTCCCGATGAGCAGTTCTTC. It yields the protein CASSGSGSPDEQFF.

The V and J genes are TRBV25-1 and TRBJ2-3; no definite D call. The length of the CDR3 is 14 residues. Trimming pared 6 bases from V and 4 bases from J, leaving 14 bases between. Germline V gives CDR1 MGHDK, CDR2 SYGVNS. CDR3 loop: CASSPGHAADTQYF. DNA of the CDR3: TGTGCCAGCAGCCCCGGCCACGCGGCAGATACGCAGTATTTT.

CDR3 bases: TGTGCCAGCAGTTACTCGCAGAACAACTATGGCTACACCTTC. This sequence encodes CASSYSQNNYGYTF. This sequence joins TRBV6-5 and TRBJ1-2, with D unresolved. CDR1 is MNHEY, CDR2 SVGAGI, per germline. This CDR3 is built from 14 residues. Deletions cut 0 bases from V and 2 bases from J, with 7 bases between.

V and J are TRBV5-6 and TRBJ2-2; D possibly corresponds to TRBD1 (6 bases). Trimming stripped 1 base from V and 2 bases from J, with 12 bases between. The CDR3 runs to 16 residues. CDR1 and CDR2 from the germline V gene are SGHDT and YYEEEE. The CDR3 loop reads CASSLLAGDNTGELFF. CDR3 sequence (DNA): TGTGCCAGCAGCTTGCTAGCAGGGGATAACACCGGGGAGCTGTTTTTT.

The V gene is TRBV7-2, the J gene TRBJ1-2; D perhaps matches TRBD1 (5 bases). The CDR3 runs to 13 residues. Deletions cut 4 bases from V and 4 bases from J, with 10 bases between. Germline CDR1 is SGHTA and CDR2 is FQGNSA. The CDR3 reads CASSSDTAYGYTF. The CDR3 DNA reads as TGTGCCAGCAGCTCGGACACCGCCTATGGCTACACCTTC.

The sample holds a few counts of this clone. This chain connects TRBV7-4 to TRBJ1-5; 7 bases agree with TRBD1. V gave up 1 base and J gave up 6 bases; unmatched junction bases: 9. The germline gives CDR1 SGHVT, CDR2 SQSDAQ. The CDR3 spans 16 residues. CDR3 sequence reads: CASSLDTGAPGQPQHF. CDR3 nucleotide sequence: TGTGCCAGCAGCTTAGATACAGGGGCCCCTGGTCAGCCCCAGCATTTT.

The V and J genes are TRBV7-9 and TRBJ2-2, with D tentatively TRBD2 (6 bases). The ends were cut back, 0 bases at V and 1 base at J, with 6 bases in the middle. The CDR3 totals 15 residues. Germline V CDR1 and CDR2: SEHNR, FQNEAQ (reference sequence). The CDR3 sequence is CASSLAGGNTGELFF. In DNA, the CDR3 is TGTGCCAGCAGCTTAGCGGGAGGGAACACCGGGGAGCTGTTTTTT.

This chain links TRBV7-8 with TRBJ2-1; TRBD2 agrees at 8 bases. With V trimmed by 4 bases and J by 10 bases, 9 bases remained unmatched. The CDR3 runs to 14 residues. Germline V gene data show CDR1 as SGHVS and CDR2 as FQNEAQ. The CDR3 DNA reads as TGTGCCAGCAGCTCACAACTAGCGGCGAGGGAGCAGTTCTTC. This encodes CASSSQLAAREQFF.